This TCR beta chain was recovered during a study of CD8+ T cells in alopecia areata. RNA, once extracted, was reverse transcribed into cDNA for use as the sequencing template. Assay used: immunoSEQ multiplex PCR; TCRdb lists only in-frame clones, some missing. The sample shows tens of thousands of clones, about 43% of them seen only once. There are 14 residues in the CDR3. V was clipped by 1 base and J by 6 bases, with 14 bases between them. Germline V gene sequence: CDR1 SGHRS, CDR2 YFSETQ. The sample's treatment: oral pan-JAK inhibitor, 5-10 mg twice daily. Sorting separated CD4+ and CD8+ T cells out of PBMCs. Study outcomes and limitations: Besides other cells, scalp samples also yield sequences of resident alphabeta T cells from normal skin. An increase in clonality over normal scalp was evident in lesional scalp, especially alopecia totalis/universalis.

This clone was seen more than once but under ten times. Its antigen is still unknown. The receptor was isolated from a human donor with alopecia areata. The chain carries TRBV5-1 and TRBJ2-7; no clear D gene. The material was CD8+ T cells sorted from blood, obtained at approximately week 36, from a patient treated with tofacitinib. The CDR3 DNA sequence: TGCGCCAGCAGCTTGTCTGGACCGAAGGGCGAGCAGTACTTC. Translation: CASSLSGPKGEQYF.